This TCR beta chain appears in the sequencing data of a study of blood T cell repertoires in COVID-19. Study information: From the United States, Italy and Spain came samples of acute and convalescent COVID-19. From T cells, B-cell-depleted T cells, or PBMCs came the material, which was cDNA or gDNA.

Germline V gene sequence: CDR1 SGDLS, CDR2 YYNGEE. CDR3 length: 16 residues. V trimming: 4 bases; J trimming: 0 bases; junction bases outside the gene matches: 6. Original methodology: Amplifying reference gene primers gave estimates of nucleated cell counts. The assay was immunoSEQ multiplex PCR, and TCRdb's table has in-frame clones only and misses some. That table gives V, J and clone size, and the DNA gave D and trimming. This sample carries about 72,000 clones, over 80% of them seen once, and the ten largest clones take about 17%. The receptor comes from a human donor in a cohort sampled during active COVID-19. This chain joins TRBV9 and TRBJ2-4; 8 bases agree with TRBD1. The sample was peripheral blood. CDR3 DNA: TGTGCCAGCAGCTCATCGGACAGGGAAGCCAAAAACATTCAGTACTTC. Translated, it gives CASSSSDREAKNIQYF. Using reference TRBV9 and TRBJ2-4 for the parts outside the CDR3, the full variable domain is DSGVTQTPKHLITATGQRVTLRCSPRSGDLSVYWYQQSLDQGLQFLIQYYNGEERAKGNILERFSAQQFPDLHSELNLSSLELGDSALYFCASSSSDREAKNIQYFGAGTRLSVL.